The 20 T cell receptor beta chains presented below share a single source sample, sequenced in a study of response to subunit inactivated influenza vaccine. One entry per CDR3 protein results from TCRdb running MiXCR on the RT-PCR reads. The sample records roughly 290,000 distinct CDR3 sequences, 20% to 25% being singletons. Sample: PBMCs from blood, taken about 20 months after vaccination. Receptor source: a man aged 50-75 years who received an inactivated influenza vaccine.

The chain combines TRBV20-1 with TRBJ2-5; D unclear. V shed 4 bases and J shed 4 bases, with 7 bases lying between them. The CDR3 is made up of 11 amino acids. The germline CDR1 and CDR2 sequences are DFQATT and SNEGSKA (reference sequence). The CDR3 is CSAKVRETQYF. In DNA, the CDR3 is TGCAGTGCTAAAGTTAGAGAGACCCAGTACTTC.

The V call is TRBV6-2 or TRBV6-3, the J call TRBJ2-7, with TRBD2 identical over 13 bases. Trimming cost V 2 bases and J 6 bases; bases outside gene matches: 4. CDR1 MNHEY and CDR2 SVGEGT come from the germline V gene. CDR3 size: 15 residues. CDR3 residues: CASSYPGLAGLEQYF. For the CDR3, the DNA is TGTGCCAGCAGTTACCCGGGACTAGCGGGACTCGAGCAGTACTTC.

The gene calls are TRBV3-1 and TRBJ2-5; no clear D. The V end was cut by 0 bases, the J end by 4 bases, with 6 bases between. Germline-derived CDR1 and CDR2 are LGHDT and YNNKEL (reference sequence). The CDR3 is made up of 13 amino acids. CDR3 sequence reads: CASSQEAGETQYF. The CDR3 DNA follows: TGTGCCAGCAGCCAAGAGGCAGGAGAGACCCAGTACTTC.

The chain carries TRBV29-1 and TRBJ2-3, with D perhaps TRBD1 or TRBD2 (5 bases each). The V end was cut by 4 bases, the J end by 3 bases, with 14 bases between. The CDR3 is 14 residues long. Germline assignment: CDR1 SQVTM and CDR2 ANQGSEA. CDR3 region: CSVVGGDVTDTQYF. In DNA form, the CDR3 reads TGCAGCGTTGTTGGGGGAGATGTAACAGATACGCAGTATTTT.

CDR3 residues: CASSTRTGYTGELFF. The CDR3 DNA is TGTGCCAGCAGCACCCGGACAGGGTACACCGGGGAGCTGTTTTTT. The J gene is TRBJ2-2, the V gene TRBV7-2; TRBD1 matches 8 bases. Germline assignment: CDR1 SGHTA and CDR2 FQGNSA. Trimming took 5 bases from V and 3 from J; bases not matched to a gene: 5. This CDR3 is 15 amino acids long.

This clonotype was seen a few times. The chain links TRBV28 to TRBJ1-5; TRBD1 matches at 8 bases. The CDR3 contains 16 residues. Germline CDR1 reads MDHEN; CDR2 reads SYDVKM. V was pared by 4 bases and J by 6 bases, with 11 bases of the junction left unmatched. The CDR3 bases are TGTGCCAGCAGTTCCCCCGGGACAGGAGGCGGTCAGCCCCAGCATTTT. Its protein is CASSSPGTGGGQPQHF.

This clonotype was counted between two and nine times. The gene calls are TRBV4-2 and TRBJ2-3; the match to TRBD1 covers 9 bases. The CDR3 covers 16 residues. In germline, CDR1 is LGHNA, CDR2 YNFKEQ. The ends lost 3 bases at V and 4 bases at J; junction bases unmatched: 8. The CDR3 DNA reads TGTGCCAGCAGCCAGCTGCCGGGACAGGGACCAGATACGCAGTATTTT. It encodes CASSQLPGQGPDTQYF.

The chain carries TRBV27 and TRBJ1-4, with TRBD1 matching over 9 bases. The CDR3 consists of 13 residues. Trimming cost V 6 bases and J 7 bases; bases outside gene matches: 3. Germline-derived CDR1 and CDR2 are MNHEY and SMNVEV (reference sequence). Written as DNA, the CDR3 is TGTGCCAGCAGCAGACAGGGGGGTGAAAAACTGTTTTTT. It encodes CASSRQGGEKLFF.

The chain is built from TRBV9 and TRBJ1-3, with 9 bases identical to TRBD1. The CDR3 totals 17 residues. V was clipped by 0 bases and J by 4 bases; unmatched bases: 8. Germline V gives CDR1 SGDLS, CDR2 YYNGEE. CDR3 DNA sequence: TGTGCCAGCAGCGTAGAACCGGGACAGGGAGCCGGAAACACCATATATTTT. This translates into CASSVEPGQGAGNTIYF. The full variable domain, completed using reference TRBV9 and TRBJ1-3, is DSGVTQTPKHLITATGQRVTLRCSPRSGDLSVYWYQQSLDQGLQFLIQYYNGEERAKGNILERFSAQQFPDLHSELNLSSLELGDSALYFCASSVEPGQGAGNTIYFGEGSWLTVV.

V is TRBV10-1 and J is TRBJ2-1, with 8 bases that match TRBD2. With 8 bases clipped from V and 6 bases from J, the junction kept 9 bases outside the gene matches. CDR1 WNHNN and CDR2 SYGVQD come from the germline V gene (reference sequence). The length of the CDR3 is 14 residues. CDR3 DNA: TGCGCCAGCTCGATGGGGACTAGAAGCAATGAGCAGTTCTTC. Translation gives CASSMGTRSNEQFF.

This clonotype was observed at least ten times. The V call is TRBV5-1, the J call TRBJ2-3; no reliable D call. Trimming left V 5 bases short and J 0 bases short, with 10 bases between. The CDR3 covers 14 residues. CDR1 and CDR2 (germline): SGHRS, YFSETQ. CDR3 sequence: CASRIQTSTDTQYF. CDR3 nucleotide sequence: TGCGCCAGCAGGATTCAGACTAGCACAGATACGCAGTATTTT. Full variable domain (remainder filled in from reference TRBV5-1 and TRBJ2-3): KAGVTQTPRYLIKTRGQQVTLSCSPISGHRSVSWYQQTPGQGLQFLFEYFSETQRNKGNFPGRFSGRQFSNSRSEMNVSTLELGDSALYLCASRIQTSTDTQYFGPGTRLTVL.

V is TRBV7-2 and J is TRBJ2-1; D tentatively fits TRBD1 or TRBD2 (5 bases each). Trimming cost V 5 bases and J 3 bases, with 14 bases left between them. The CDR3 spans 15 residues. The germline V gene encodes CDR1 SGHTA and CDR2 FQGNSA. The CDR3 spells CASSPKGTVYNEQFF. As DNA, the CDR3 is TGTGCCAGCAGCCCAAAAGGGACCGTCTACAATGAGCAGTTCTTC. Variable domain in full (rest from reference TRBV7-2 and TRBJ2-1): GAGVSQSPSNKVTEKGKDVELRCDPISGHTALYWYRQSLGQGLEFLIYFQGNSAPDKSGLPSDRFSAERTGGSVSTLTIQRTQQEDSAVYLCASSPKGTVYNEQFFGPGTRLTVL.

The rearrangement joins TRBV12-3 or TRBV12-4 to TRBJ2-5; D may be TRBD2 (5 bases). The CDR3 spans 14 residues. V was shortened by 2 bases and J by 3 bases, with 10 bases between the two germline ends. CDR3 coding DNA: TGTGCCAGCAGTTTATATGTGACTAAAGAGACCCAGTACTTC. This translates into CASSLYVTKETQYF.

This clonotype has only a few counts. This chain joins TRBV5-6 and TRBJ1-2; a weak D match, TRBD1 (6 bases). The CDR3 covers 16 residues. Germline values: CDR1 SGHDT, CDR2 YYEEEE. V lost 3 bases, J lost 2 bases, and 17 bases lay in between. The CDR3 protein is CASSSLQGILNYGYTF. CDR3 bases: TGTGCCAGCAGCTCCTTACAGGGTATTCTCAACTATGGCTACACCTTC.

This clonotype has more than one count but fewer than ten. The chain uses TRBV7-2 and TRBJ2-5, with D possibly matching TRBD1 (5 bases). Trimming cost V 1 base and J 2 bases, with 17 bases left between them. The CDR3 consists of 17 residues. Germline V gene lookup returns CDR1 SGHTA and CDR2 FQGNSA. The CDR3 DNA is TGTGCCAGCAGCTTAGTCGCCCCACCTGACAGACAAGAGACCCAGTACTTC. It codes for CASSLVAPPDRQETQYF.

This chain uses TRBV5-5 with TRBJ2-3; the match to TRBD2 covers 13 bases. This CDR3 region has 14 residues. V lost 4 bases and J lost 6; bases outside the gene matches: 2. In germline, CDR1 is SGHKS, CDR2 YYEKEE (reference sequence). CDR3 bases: TGTGCCAGCAGCGGGACTAGCGGGATGGATACGCAGTATTTT. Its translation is CASSGTSGMDTQYF.

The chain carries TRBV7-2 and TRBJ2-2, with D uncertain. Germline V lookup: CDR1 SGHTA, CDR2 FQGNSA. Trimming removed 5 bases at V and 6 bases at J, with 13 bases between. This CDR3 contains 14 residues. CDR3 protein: CASSSTRVAGELFF. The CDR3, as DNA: TGTGCCAGCAGCAGCACCCGGGTGGCCGGGGAGCTGTTTTTT. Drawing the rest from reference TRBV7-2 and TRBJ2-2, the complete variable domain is GAGVSQSPSNKVTEKGKDVELRCDPISGHTALYWYRQSLGQGLEFLIYFQGNSAPDKSGLPSDRFSAERTGGSVSTLTIQRTQQEDSAVYLCASSSTRVAGELFFGEGSRLTVL.

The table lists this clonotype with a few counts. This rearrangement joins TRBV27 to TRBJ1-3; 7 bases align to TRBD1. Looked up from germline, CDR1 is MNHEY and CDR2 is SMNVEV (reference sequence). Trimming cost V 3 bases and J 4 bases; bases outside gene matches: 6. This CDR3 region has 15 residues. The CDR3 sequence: CASSLQGQTGNTIYF. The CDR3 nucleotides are TGTGCCAGCAGTTTGCAGGGACAGACAGGAAACACCATATATTTT.

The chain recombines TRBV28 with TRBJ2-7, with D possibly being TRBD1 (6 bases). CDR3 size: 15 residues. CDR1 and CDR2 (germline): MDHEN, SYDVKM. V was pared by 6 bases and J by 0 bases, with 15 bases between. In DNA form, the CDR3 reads TGTGCCAGCAGCCTAATCCGGGACACCTCCTACGAGCAGTACTTC. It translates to CASSLIRDTSYEQYF.

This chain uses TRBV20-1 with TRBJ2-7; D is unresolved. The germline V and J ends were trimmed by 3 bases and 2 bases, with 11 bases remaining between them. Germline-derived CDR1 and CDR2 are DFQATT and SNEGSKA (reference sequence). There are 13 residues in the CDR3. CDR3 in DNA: TGCAGTGCTAGGGAAGTCACAGCCTACGAGCAGTACTTC. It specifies CSAREVTAYEQYF.